This T cell receptor (beta chain) was observed in a study of beta chain features in type 1 diabetes. Study-level background: The examined sorted cells totaled fewer than 140 million across samples.

Study results and caveats: The study found that naive, central memory and Treg TCRB repertoires appeared more similar in patients than in healthy donors. Shortening of TCRB CDR3s, moderate but significant, appeared in all four CD4+ subsets of Type 1 diabetes patients.

Notes on this clone: Its antigen remains unidentified.

Of the isolated RNA, all was reverse transcribed, and so the sequenced material was expressed TCRB transcripts. Some clones are missing from TCRdb's copy, which holds only in-frame ones; the method was immunoSEQ multiplex PCR. The table includes over 500,000 clones, around a sixth detected once. The CDR3 consists of 16 residues. The ends lost 4 bases at V and 3 bases at J; junction bases unmatched: 9. Germline assignment: CDR1 SNHLY and CDR2 FYNNEI. The genes are TRBV2 and TRBJ1-3, with TRBD1 matching over 7 bases. This receptor was obtained from a man between 18 and 29 years old in good health. Material for sequencing was naive CD4+ T cells from blood. The CDR3 is CASSVSTGLSGNTIYF. The CDR3 DNA reads as TGTGCCAGCAGTGTTTCGACAGGGCTTAGTGGAAACACCATATATTTT. Full variable domain (remainder filled in from reference TRBV2 and TRBJ1-3): EPEVTQTPSHQVTQMGQEVILRCVPISNHLYFYWYRQILGQKVEFLVSFYNNEISEKSEIFDDQFSVERPDGSNFTLKIRSTKLEDSAMYFCASSVSTGLSGNTIYFGEGSWLTVV.